These T cell receptor beta chains were read from a single sample in a study of cytomegalovirus exposure and HLA in healthy donors. Only in-frame clones appear in the TCRdb table, and some are missing; sequencing was by immunoSEQ multiplex PCR. The sample yields about 130,000 clones, approximately 61% seen once. What was sequenced was PBMCs. These receptors all stem from a human donor in good health. The CDR3 runs from the conserved cysteine through the conserved F or W. The order of the fields is CDR3 length, J gene, clone size, D gene, V gene, CDR3 DNA, CDR3 protein. A D gene is named only where the DNA matches it firmly. Clone size is stated in some rows and not others, as once, few, many or a class when expanded.

12	TRBJ1-5	-	-	TRBV12-5	TGTGCTAGTGGTTCGCTACCGCAGCCCCAGCATTTT	CASGSLPQPQHF
16	TRBJ1-5	-	TRBD1	TRBV28	TGTGCCAGCAGTGCCATTCCGGGACAGAGAAATCAGCCCCAGCATTTT	CASSAIPGQRNQPQHF
13	TRBJ2-7	few	-	TRBV27	TGTGCCAGCAGTACAGGGGAGGAATACGAGCAGTACTTC	CASSTGEEYEQYF
12	TRBJ1-5	once	TRBD1	TRBV28	TGTGCCAGCGCGACAGGGGTGGAGCCCCAGCATTTT	CASATGVEPQHF
14	TRBJ2-1	-	-	TRBV27	TGTGCCAGCAGCCTGGGGGGGCCTGACAATGAGCAGTTCTTC	CASSLGGPDNEQFF
14	TRBJ1-1	-	-	TRBV19	TGTGCCAGTACTATGACACGGATGAACACTGAAGCTTTCTTT	CASTMTRMNTEAFF
13	TRBJ2-3	-	-	TRBV7-2	TGTGCCAGCAGCTTACAGGGACTAGATACGCAGTATTTT	CASSLQGLDTQYF
15	TRBJ2-7	-	TRBD2	TRBV7-9	TGTGCCAGCAGCTCTCTTTGGCGGGGGTCCTACGAGCAGTACTTC	CASSSLWRGSYEQYF
11	TRBJ2-3	-	-	TRBV20-1	TGCAGTGCTAGCGGACAGAGAACGCAGTATTTT	CSASGQRTQYF
12	TRBJ1-5	-	-	TRBV28	TGTGCCAGCAGCCGCGGCGGGGGGCCCCAGCATTTT	CASSRGGGPQHF
14	TRBJ1-2	-	TRBD1	TRBV14	TGTGCCAGCAGCCAAAGACAGGGCGGCTATGGCTACACCTTC	CASSQRQGGYGYTF
16	TRBJ1-2	-	-	TRBV28	TGTGCCAGCAGCTACGACCCAGGGACTATGGGGAATGGCTACACCTTC	CASSYDPGTMGNGYTF
14	TRBJ2-5	few	TRBD1	TRBV28	TGTGCCAGCAGTCTGACGGACAGGGAAGAGACCCAGTACTTC	CASSLTDREETQYF
16	TRBJ2-1	few	-	TRBV6-5	TGTGCCAGCAGTTACTCGGTCACGAGCTCCTACAATGAGCAGTTCTTC	CASSYSVTSSYNEQFF
15	TRBJ2-7	-	-	TRBV6-1	TGTGCCAGCGAAGAATCAGGGTCCTCAACGCTCGAGCAGTACTTC	CASEESGSSTLEQYF
13	TRBJ2-3	-	TRBD2	TRBV19	TGTGCCACCGCGGGAGTTGGCACAGATACGCAGTATTTT	CATAGVGTDTQYF
12	TRBJ1-2	-	-	TRBV2	TGTGCCAGCAGGACAGATAACTATGGCTACACCTTC	CASRTDNYGYTF
11	TRBJ2-1	-	-	TRBV6-1	TGTGCCAGCAGTCCTACAGGTGAGCAGTTCTTC	CASSPTGEQFF
12	TRBJ1-5	-	-	TRBV7-9	TGTGCCAGCAGCTCGACAGTTCAGCCCCAGCATTTT	CASSSTVQPQHF
13	TRBJ2-7	few	TRBD2	TRBV28	TGTGCCAGCAGTTTGGGAGGGATACGCGAGCAGTACTTC	CASSLGGIREQYF
15	TRBJ2-7	once	TRBD1	TRBV19	TGTGCCAGTAGTATAGACCCGACAGGGGTCAACGAGCAGTACTTC	CASSIDPTGVNEQYF
17	TRBJ2-2	-	TRBD1	TRBV5-8	TGTGCCAGCAGCTCCCGGGGGACAGGGGGAATCACCGGGGAGCTGTTTTTT	CASSSRGTGGITGELFF
14	TRBJ1-1	-	-	TRBV6-5	TGTGCCAGCACCCTCGGCGGGGTGAACACTGAAGCTTTCTTT	CASTLGGVNTEAFF
16	TRBJ1-4	-	-	TRBV27	TGTGCCAGCAAACGCGATGCAGGGCACCTTTATGAAAAACTGTTTTTT	CASKRDAGHLYEKLFF
18	TRBJ2-2	-	-	TRBV7-7	TGTGCTAGCAGCAATGGGGTCCTGAGCGGAGGCAACACCGGGGAGCTGTTTTTT	CASSNGVLSGGNTGELFF
15	TRBJ2-5	-	-	TRBV27	TGTGCCAGCAGGAGACTGGGGGCCCTTAGGGAGACCCAGTACTTC	CASRRLGALRETQYF
13	TRBJ2-7	-	TRBD1	TRBV28	TGTGCCAGCAGTCCCGGGGACAGCTACGAGCAGTACTTC	CASSPGDSYEQYF
14	TRBJ1-4	-	TRBD1	TRBV11-2	TGTGCCAGCAGACGTACAGGGGTGCAGGAAAAACTGTTTTTT	CASRRTGVQEKLFF
12	TRBJ2-7	-	TRBD1	TRBV6-5	TGTGCCAGCAGTTACAGGGGGCAAGAGCAGTACTTC	CASSYRGQEQYF
14	TRBJ1-4	-	-	TRBV4-1	TGCGCCAGCAGCCCAAGGCAGGGAAGTGAAAAACTGTTTTTT	CASSPRQGSEKLFF
15	TRBJ2-7	-	-	TRBV6-5	TGTGCCAGCAGTCGTCAGAAAGGGGGACCCTACGAGCAGTACTTC	CASSRQKGGPYEQYF